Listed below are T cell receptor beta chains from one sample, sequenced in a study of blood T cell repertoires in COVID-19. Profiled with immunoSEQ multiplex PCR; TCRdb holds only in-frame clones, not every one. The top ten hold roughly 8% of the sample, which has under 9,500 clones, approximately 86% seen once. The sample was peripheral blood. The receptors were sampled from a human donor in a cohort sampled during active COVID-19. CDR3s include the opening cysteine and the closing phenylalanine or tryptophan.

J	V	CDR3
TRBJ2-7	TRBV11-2	CASSLELAGGPNLEQYF
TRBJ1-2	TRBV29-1	CSVEDLLSFGYGYTF
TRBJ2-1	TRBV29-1	CSVEDVLAAGGSYNEQFF
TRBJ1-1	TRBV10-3	CAISDPDSGGTEAFF
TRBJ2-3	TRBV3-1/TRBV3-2	CASSQSIGTDTQYF
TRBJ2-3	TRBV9	CASSFTRGGTDTQYF
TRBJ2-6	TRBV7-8	CASSLTGNEAGANVLTF
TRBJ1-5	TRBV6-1	CASSEQQDNQPQHF
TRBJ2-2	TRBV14	CASSQDGRLPNTGELFF
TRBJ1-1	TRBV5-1	CASSLGQRANEAFF
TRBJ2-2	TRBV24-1	CATSVRTGGGTGELFF
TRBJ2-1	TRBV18	CASSQRGWMDEQFF
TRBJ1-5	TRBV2	CASSVGQGGIQPQHF
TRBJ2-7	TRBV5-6	CASSLPEASYEQYF
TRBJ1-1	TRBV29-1	CSVLRVNTEAFF
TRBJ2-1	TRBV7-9	CASSLAGQGSNEQFF
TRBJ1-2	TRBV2	CASTTTAVSGYTF
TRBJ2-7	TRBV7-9	CASSLGGRLVGEQYF
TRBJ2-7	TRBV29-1	CSVGAQVGEQYF
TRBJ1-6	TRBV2	CASSGARVNSPLHF
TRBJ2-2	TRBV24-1	CATSDLYGLLNGELFF
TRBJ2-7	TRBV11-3	CASSIGSGGHYEQYF
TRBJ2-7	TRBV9	CASSAGTGLYEQYF
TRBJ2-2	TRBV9	CASSLNTGELFF
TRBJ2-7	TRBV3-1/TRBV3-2	CASSKRQGEGEQYF
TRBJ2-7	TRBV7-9	CASSPQAYEQYF
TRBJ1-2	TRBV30	CAAMKTNYGYTF
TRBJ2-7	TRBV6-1	CASSEKSRRVGAQYF
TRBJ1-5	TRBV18	CASSLNRASNQPQHF
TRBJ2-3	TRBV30	CAWSAAGGTDTQYF
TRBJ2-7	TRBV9	CASSVSGRDYEQYF
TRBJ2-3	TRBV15	CATSRAGTERDTQYF
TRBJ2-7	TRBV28	CASSPLIPGQGGYEQYF
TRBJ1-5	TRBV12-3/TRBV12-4	CASTVYSNQPQHF
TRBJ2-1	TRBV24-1	CATSDLVHSSYNEQFF
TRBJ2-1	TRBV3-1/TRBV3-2	CASSQGLTSGSPRRFF
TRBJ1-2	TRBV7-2	CASSLNRGSDYGYTF
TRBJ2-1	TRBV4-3	CASSQGTSGSHEQFF
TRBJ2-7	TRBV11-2	CASSLGRDTDTYEQYF
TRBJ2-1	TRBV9	CASSVRAGLAGANEQFF
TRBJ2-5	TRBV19	CASSPTSGYQETQYF
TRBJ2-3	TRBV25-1	CASSPPFGTDTQYF
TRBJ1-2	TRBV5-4	CASSSGQGVSYGYTF
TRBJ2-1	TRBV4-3	CASSPGTGSYNEQFF
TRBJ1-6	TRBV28	CASRGQENSPLHF
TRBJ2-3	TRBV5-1	CASSLGLVGGTDTQYF
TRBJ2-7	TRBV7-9	CASSPGQGSNEQYF
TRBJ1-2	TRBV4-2	CASSQGVRDRAGYTF
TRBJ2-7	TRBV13	CASSLPTANDEQYF
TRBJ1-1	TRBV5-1	CASSSNTGGTEAFF
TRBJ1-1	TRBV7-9	CASSAGTEAFF
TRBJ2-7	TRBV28	CASSLTVMRPLPNYEQYF
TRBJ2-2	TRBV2	CASSPRTSGMSGELFF